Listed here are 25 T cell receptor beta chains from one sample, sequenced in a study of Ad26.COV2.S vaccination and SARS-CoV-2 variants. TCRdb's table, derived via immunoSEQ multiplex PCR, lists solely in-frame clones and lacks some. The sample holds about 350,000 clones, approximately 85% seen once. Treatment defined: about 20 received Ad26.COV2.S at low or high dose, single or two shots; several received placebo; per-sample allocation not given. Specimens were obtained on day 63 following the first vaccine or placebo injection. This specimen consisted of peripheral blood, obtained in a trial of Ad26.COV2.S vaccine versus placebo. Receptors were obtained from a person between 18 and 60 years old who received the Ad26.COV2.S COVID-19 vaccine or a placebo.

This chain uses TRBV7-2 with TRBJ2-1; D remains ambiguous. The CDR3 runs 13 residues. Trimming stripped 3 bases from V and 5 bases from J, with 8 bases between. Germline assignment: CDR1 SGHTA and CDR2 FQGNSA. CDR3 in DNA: TGTGCCAGCAGCTTTCGGATTAACAATGAGCAGTTCTTC. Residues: CASSFRINNEQFF.

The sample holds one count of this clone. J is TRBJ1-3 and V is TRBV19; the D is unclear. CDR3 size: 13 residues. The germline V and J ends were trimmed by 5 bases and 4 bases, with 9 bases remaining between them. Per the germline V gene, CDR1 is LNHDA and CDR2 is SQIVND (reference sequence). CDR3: CASSVAKGNTIYF. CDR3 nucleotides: TGTGCCAGTAGTGTAGCGAAAGGAAACACCATATATTTT. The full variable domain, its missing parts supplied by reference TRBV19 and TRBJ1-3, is DGGITQSPKYLFRKEGQNVTLSCEQNLNHDAMYWYRQDPGQGLRLIYYSQIVNDFQKGDIAEGYSVSREKKESFPLTVTSAQKNPTAFYLCASSVAKGNTIYFGEGSWLTVV.

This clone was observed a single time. The CDR3 sequence is CASSRGTGAQETQYF. As DNA, the CDR3 is TGTGCCAGTAGCCGCGGGACAGGGGCTCAAGAGACCCAGTACTTC. This chain uses TRBV19 with TRBJ2-5; 10 positions match TRBD1. J gave up 2 bases and V 6 bases, and 6 bases lay outside the gene matches. CDR1 LNHDA and CDR2 SQIVND come from the germline V gene (reference sequence). The CDR3 is 15 residues long.

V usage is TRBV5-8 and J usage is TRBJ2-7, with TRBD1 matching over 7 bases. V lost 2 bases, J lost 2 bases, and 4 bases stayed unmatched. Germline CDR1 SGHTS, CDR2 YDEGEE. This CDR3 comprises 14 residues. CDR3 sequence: CASSFPGTAYEQYF. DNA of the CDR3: TGTGCCAGCAGCTTTCCCGGGACAGCCTACGAGCAGTACTTC.

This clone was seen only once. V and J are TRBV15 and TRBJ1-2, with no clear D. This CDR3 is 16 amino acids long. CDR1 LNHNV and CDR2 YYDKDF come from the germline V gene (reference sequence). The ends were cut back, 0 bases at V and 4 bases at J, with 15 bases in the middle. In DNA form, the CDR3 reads TGTGCCACCAGCAGAGAAACAGCCTCAATAGGCTATGGCTACACCTTC. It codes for CATSRETASIGYGYTF. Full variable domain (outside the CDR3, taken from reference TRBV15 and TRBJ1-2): DAMVIQNPRYQVTQFGKPVTLSCSQTLNHNVMYWYQQKSSQAPKLLFHYYDKDFNNEADTPDNFQSRRPNTSFCFLDIRSPGLGDTAMYLCATSRETASIGYGYTFGSGTRLTVV.

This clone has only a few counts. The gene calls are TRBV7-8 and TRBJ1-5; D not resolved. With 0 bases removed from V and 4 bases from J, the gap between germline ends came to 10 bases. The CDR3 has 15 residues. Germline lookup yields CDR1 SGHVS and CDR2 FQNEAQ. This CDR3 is CASSLAIGKNQPQHF. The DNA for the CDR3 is TGTGCCAGCAGCTTAGCTATTGGGAAGAATCAGCCCCAGCATTTT.

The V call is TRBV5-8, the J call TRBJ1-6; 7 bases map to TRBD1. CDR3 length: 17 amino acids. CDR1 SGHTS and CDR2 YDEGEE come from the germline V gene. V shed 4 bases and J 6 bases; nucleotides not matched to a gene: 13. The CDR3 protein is CASSPRSSRGFNSPLHF. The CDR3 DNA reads TGTGCCAGCAGCCCACGCTCCTCCAGGGGGTTTAATTCACCCCTCCACTTT.

The CDR3, as DNA: TGTGCCAGCTCACCACCTGAACTACGGTACTATGGCTACACCTTC. Protein: CASSPPELRYYGYTF. This chain connects TRBV18 to TRBJ1-2, with D unresolved. Germline assignment: CDR1 KGHSH and CDR2 LQKENI. CDR3 length equals 15 residues. V shed 0 bases and J shed 3 bases, with 11 bases lying between them.

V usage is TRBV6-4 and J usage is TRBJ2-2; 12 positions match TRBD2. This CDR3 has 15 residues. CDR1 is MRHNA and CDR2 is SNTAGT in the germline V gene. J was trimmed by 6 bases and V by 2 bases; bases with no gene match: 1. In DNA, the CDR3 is TGTGCCAGCAGTGACGCTAGCGGGGGGGCCGGGGAGCTGTTTTTT. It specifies CASSDASGGAGELFF.

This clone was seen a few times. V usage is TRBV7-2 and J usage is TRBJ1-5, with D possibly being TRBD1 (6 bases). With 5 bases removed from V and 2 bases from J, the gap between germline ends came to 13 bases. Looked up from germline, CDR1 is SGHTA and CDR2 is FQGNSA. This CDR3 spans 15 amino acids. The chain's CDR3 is CASSPNHRGNQPQHF. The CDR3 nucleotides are TGTGCCAGCAGCCCAAACCACAGGGGCAATCAGCCCCAGCATTTT.

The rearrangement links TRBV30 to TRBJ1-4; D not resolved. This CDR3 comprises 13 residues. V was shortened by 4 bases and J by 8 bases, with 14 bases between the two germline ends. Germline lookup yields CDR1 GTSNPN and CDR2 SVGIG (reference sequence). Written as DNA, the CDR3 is TGTGCCTGGAACCTGGACTCGGGGGAAAAACTGTTTTTT. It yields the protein CAWNLDSGEKLFF.

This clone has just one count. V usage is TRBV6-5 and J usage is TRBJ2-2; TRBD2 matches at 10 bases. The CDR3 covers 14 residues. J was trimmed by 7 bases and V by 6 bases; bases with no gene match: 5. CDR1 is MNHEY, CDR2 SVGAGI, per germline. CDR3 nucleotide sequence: TGTGCCAGCAGACGGACTAGCGGTAACGGGGAGCTGTTTTTT. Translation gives CASRRTSGNGELFF.

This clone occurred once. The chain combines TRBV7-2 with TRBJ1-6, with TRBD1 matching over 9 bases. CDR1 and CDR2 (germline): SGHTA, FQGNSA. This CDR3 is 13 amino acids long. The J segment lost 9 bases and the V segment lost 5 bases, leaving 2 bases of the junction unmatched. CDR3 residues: CASSRDRASPLHF. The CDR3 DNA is TGTGCCAGCAGCCGGGACAGGGCTTCACCCCTCCACTTT.

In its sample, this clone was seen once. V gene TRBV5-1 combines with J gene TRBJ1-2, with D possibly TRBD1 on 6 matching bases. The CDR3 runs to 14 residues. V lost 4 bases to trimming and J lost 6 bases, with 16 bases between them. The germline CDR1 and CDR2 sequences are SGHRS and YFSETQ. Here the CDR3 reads CASSADRGPHGYTF. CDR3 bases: TGCGCCAGCAGCGCGGATCGGGGGCCCCATGGCTACACCTTC. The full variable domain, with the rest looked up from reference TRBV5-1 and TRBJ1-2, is KAGVTQTPRYLIKTRGQQVTLSCSPISGHRSVSWYQQTPGQGLQFLFEYFSETQRNKGNFPGRFSGRQFSNSRSEMNVSTLELGDSALYLCASSADRGPHGYTFGSGTRLTVV.

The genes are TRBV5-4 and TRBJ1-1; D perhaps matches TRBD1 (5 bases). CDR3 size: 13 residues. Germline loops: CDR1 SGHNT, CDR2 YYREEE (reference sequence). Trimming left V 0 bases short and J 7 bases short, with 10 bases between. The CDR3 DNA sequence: TGTGCCAGCAGCTTGGATCGGGGGATTGAAGCTTTCTTT. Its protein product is CASSLDRGIEAFF.

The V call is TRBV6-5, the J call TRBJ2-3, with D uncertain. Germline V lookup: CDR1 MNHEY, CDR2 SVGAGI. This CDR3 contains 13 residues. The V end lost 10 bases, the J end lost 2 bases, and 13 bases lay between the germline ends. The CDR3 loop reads CATQRSHTDTQYF. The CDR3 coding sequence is TGTGCCACCCAACGTTCCCACACAGATACGCAGTATTTT.

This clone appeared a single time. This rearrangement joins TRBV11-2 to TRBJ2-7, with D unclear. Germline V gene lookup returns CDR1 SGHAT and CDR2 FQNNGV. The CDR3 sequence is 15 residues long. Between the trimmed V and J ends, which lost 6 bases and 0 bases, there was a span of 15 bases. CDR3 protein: CASSPGRTLSYEQYF. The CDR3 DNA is TGTGCCAGCAGTCCCGGGCGAACACTCTCCTACGAGCAGTACTTC.

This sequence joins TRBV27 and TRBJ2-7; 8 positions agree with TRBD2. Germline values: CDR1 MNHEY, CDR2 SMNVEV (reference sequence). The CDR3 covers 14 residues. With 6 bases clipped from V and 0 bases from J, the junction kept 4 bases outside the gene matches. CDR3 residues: CASRISGDSYEQYF. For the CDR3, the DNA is TGTGCCAGCAGAATTAGCGGGGACTCCTACGAGCAGTACTTC.

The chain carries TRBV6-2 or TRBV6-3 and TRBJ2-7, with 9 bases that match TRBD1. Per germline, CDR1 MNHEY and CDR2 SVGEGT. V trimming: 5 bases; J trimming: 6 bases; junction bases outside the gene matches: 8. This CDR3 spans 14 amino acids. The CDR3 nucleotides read TGTGCCAGCAGTCGCCCGGGACAGGGACGCGAGCAGTACTTC. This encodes CASSRPGQGREQYF.

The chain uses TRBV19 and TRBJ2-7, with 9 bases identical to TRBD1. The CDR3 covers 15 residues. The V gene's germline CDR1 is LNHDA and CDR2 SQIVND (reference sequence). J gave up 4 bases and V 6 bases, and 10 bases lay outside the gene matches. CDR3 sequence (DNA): TGTGCCAGTAGCATGACCGGGACAGGGTTTTACGAGCAGTACTTC. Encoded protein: CASSMTGTGFYEQYF. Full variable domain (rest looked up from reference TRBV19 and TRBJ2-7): DGGITQSPKYLFRKEGQNVTLSCEQNLNHDAMYWYRQDPGQGLRLIYYSQIVNDFQKGDIAEGYSVSREKKESFPLTVTSAQKNPTAFYLCASSMTGTGFYEQYFGPGTRLTVT.

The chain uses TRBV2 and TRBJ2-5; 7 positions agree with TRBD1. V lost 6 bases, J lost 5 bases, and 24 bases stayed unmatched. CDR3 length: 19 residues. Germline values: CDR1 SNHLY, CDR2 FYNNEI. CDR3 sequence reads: CASREPGQWGWPPKETQYF. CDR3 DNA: TGTGCCAGCAGAGAGCCGGGACAGTGGGGCTGGCCCCCAAAGGAGACCCAGTACTTC. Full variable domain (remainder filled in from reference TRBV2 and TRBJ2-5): EPEVTQTPSHQVTQMGQEVILRCVPISNHLYFYWYRQILGQKVEFLVSFYNNEISEKSEIFDDQFSVERPDGSNFTLKIRSTKLEDSAMYFCASREPGQWGWPPKETQYFGPGTRLLVL.

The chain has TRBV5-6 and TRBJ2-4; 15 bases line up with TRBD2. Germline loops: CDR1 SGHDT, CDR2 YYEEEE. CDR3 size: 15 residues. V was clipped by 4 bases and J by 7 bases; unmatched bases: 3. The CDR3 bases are TGTGCCAGCAGCCGCGGACTAGCGGGAGGGAACATTCAGTACTTC. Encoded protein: CASSRGLAGGNIQYF.

The CDR3 nucleotides are TGTGCCAGCAGCACTGGGACAGGGGGTCCTTCCTACGAGCAGTACTTC. Its protein product is CASSTGTGGPSYEQYF. This rearrangement joins TRBV9 to TRBJ2-7; 11 bases line up with TRBD1. The CDR3 totals 16 residues. The ends lost 4 bases at V and 1 base at J; junction bases unmatched: 7. The germline V gene encodes CDR1 SGDLS and CDR2 YYNGEE.

The CDR3 protein is CASSLADDEKLFF. The DNA for the CDR3 is TGTGCCAGCAGCTTGGCCGACGATGAAAAACTGTTTTTT. The J gene is TRBJ1-4, the V gene TRBV5-6; unclear D gene. Germline values: CDR1 SGHDT, CDR2 YYEEEE. Trimming shortened V by 0 bases and J by 6 bases, and 6 bases separated the two germline ends. CDR3 length: 13 residues.

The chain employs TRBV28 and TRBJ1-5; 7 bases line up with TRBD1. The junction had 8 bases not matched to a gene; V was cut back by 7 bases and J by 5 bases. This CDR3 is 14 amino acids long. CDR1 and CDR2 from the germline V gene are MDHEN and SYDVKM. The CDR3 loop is CASNPFRGHQPQHF. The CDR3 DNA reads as TGTGCCAGCAATCCATTTAGGGGGCATCAGCCCCAGCATTTT.